This is a list of T cell receptor beta chains from one sample in a study of blood T cell repertoires in COVID-19. The repertoire was sequenced with immunoSEQ multiplex PCR; TCRdb's copy has only in-frame clones and lacks some. The table includes 200,000 to 250,000 clones, around 83% detected once. The sequenced material came from peripheral blood. The receptors come from a woman in her forties or fifties with acute or convalescent COVID-19. The CDR3 runs from the conserved cysteine through the conserved F or W. A D gene is named only where the DNA matches it firmly. Some rows mark clone size as missing; the rest say once, few, many or name a class of expanded clone.

>TRBV27|.|.|15|TRBJ2-7
TGTGCCAGCAGTATGCGATCGGGAGCTACCTACGAGCAGTACTTC
CASSMRSGATYEQYF
>TRBV28|.|.|13|TRBJ1-4
TGTGCCAGCAGTAGGGGCTTCAATGAAAAACTGTTTTTT
CASSRGFNEKLFF
>TRBV2|.|TRBD2|15|TRBJ2-1
TGTGCCACCGGGACTAGCGGGGGCAGATACAATGAGCAGTTCTTC
CATGTSGGRYNEQFF
>TRBV7-9|once|.|12|TRBJ2-1
TGTGCCAGCAGCTTAGGGGGCATAGGGCAGTTCTTC
CASSLGGIGQFF
>TRBV6-5|.|.|14|TRBJ2-3
TGTGCCAGCAGAGAGAATCGGGGCACAGATACGCAGTATTTT
CASRENRGTDTQYF
>TRBV7-8|.|.|14|TRBJ1-2
TGTGCCAGCAGCTTAGACCGGAATGGGCGCGGCTACACCTTC
CASSLDRNGRGYTF
>TRBV5-1|.|TRBD2|17|TRBJ2-2
TGCGCCAGCAGCTCTGCTAGCGGGGGGGCGAACACCGGGGAGCTGTTTTTT
CASSSASGGANTGELFF
>TRBV3-1/TRBV3-2|few|.|13|TRBJ1-1
TGTGCCAGCAGCCAAGATGTTGGCAGGGAAGCTTTCTTT
CASSQDVGREAFF
>TRBV2|.|.|16|TRBJ2-7
TGTGCCAGCAGGGTAGTTCACCGGGATCTTCACTACGAGCAGTACTTC
CASRVVHRDLHYEQYF
>TRBV30|.|TRBD2|14|TRBJ2-1
TGTGCCTGGAGGACTAGCGGGCTATACAATGAGCAGTTCTTC
CAWRTSGLYNEQFF
>TRBV7-3|many|.|12|TRBJ1-2
TGTGCCAGCTCTAACGGCGGGTATGGCTACACCTTC
CASSNGGYGYTF
>TRBV2|.|TRBD1|15|TRBJ2-7
TGTGCCAGCAGTGTGGGGACAGTTAGTTTCAACGAGCAGTACTTC
CASSVGTVSFNEQYF
>TRBV6-5|.|.|14|TRBJ1-2
TGTGCCAGCAGTTACCGCGAGGGTATGGCTGACTACACCTTC
CASSYREGMADYTF
>TRBV10-3|.|TRBD2|14|TRBJ2-1
TGTGCCGCGCGAGCGGGAGGTGGTTACAATGAGCAGTTCTTC
CAARAGGGYNEQFF
>TRBV28|.|.|14|TRBJ1-6
TGTGCCAGCAGTTTAGGACAGTTTAATTCACCCCTCCACTTT
CASSLGQFNSPLHF
>TRBV4-2|.|.|13|TRBJ1-1
TGTGCCAGCAGCCCCGGAGGCTACACTGAAGCTTTCTTT
CASSPGGYTEAFF
>TRBV28|.|TRBD2|12|TRBJ2-5
TGTGCCAGCACCCTCCCTGGGAGGGTCCGGTACTTC
CASTLPGRVRYF
>TRBV28|few|.|15|TRBJ1-6
TGTGCCAGCAGTTTACTACAGCTCTATAATTCACCCCTCCACTTT
CASSLLQLYNSPLHF
>TRBV7-8|few|.|13|TRBJ1-5
TGTGCCAGCGGGGAACAGGGCTCTCAGCCCCAGCATTTT
CASGEQGSQPQHF
>TRBV5-1|once|TRBD1|15|TRBJ2-5
TGCGCCAGCAGCGCGGATACAGGGGAGCAAGAGACCCAGTACTTC
CASSADTGEQETQYF
>TRBV5-1|.|.|15|TRBJ2-7
TGCGCCAGCAGCTTGGAGGTTAGCCCGCCATACGAGCAGTACTTC
CASSLEVSPPYEQYF
>TRBV6-5|.|.|13|TRBJ1-1
TGTGCCAGCGCCCGATCGAGGGACACTGAAGCTTTCTTT
CASARSRDTEAFF
>TRBV18|.|.|14|TRBJ1-2
TGTGCCAGCTCACCACCGGGCAGGAATGACGGCTACACCTTC
CASSPPGRNDGYTF
>TRBV19|.|TRBD1|14|TRBJ1-1
TGTGCCAGTAGTCTGGGACAGAGGAACACTGAAGCTTTCTTT
CASSLGQRNTEAFF
>TRBV19|.|TRBD2|17|TRBJ2-6
TGTGCCAGCGGGGGACTAGCGGGATCATCTGGGGCCAACGTCCTGACTTTC
CASGGLAGSSGANVLTF
>TRBV2|.|.|16|TRBJ1-6
TGTGCCAGCTTGGGAGGGGCCGGACAAAATAATTCACCCCTCCACTTT
CASLGGAGQNNSPLHF
>TRBV25-1|.|.|14|TRBJ1-6
TGTGCCAGCAGTGCGGGCTCCTATAATTCACCCCTCCACTTT
CASSAGSYNSPLHF
>TRBV2|.|.|13|TRBJ2-7
TGTGCCAGCAGAGGAGCGGTAACCTACGAGCAGTACTTC
CASRGAVTYEQYF
>TRBV5-1|.|TRBD1|17|TRBJ1-1
TGCGCCAGCAGCTTACGGGACAGGGGACCGGCGAGTGCTGAAGCTTTCTTT
CASSLRDRGPASAEAFF
>TRBV3-1/TRBV3-2|.|.|16|TRBJ1-1
TGTGCCAGCAGCCAAGGTAGACAGCTGATGAACACTGAAGCTTTCTTT
CASSQGRQLMNTEAFF
>TRBV19|few|TRBD1|16|TRBJ1-5
TGTGCCAGTAGTCCAGGGGGACAACCTAGCAATCAGCCCCAGCATTTT
CASSPGGQPSNQPQHF
>TRBV5-1|.|.|16|TRBJ2-7
TGCGCCAGCAGCGTCGTTCCGGACAGCGCTCTCTACGAGCAGTACTTC
CASSVVPDSALYEQYF
>TRBV23-1|.|TRBD1|17|TRBJ1-5
TGCGCCAGCAGTCAAGGGGGACAGGGGGTCGTTTTCCAGCCCCAGCATTTT
CASSQGGQGVVFQPQHF
>TRBV7-3|.|TRBD2|15|TRBJ2-1
TGTGCCAGCAGCCCCCGGGGGGAAGCAAACAATGAGCAGTTCTTC
CASSPRGEANNEQFF
>TRBV23-1|.|.|18|TRBJ1-1
TGCGCCAGCAGCCCCCGCGTGGGGCGCCGTGGGCAGAACACTGAAGCTTTCTTT
CASSPRVGRRGQNTEAFF
>TRBV7-2|.|TRBD1|18|TRBJ2-5
TGTGCCAGCAGCTTAGCCCTGGACAGGGGGCGTATCCGGGAGACCCAGTACTTC
CASSLALDRGRIRETQYF
>TRBV12-3/TRBV12-4|.|TRBD2|13|TRBJ2-1
TGTGCCAGCAGTTTTAGAAGCGGGGGGAGTCTGTTCTTC
CASSFRSGGSLFF
>TRBV2|.|.|12|TRBJ1-5
TGTGCCAGCAACAGGGACAATCAGCCCCAGCATTTT
CASNRDNQPQHF